The TCR beta chain under discussion was sequenced for a study of blood T cells in healthy people across ages. Study-level findings and limits: Conclusively comparing naive with antigen-experienced cells was impossible with unsorted PBMCs.

This CDR3 region has 14 residues. Germline V lookup: CDR1 SGHTA, CDR2 FQGNSA. This clonotype was observed a few times. As yet, its antigen is unknown. A second PCR, run for roughly 6 to 11 cycles, used a sample-barcoded 5' primer plus a J-beta primer mix. Each CDR3 protein is one row after TCRdb ran MiXCR on the 5' RACE reads. The sample contains around 800,000 distinct CDR3 sequences, about 53% of which appear only once. The TCR originated in a man older than 75 in good health. The chain has TRBV7-2 and TRBJ2-4; D may be TRBD2 (5 bases). The end of the DNA fits TRBJ2-7 better, so the J call may be wrong. Sequencing used blood. This CDR3 reads CASSFQRPGHEQYF. CDR3 sequence (DNA): TGTGCCAGCAGCTTTCAGCGGCCAGGCCACGAGCAGTACTTC.